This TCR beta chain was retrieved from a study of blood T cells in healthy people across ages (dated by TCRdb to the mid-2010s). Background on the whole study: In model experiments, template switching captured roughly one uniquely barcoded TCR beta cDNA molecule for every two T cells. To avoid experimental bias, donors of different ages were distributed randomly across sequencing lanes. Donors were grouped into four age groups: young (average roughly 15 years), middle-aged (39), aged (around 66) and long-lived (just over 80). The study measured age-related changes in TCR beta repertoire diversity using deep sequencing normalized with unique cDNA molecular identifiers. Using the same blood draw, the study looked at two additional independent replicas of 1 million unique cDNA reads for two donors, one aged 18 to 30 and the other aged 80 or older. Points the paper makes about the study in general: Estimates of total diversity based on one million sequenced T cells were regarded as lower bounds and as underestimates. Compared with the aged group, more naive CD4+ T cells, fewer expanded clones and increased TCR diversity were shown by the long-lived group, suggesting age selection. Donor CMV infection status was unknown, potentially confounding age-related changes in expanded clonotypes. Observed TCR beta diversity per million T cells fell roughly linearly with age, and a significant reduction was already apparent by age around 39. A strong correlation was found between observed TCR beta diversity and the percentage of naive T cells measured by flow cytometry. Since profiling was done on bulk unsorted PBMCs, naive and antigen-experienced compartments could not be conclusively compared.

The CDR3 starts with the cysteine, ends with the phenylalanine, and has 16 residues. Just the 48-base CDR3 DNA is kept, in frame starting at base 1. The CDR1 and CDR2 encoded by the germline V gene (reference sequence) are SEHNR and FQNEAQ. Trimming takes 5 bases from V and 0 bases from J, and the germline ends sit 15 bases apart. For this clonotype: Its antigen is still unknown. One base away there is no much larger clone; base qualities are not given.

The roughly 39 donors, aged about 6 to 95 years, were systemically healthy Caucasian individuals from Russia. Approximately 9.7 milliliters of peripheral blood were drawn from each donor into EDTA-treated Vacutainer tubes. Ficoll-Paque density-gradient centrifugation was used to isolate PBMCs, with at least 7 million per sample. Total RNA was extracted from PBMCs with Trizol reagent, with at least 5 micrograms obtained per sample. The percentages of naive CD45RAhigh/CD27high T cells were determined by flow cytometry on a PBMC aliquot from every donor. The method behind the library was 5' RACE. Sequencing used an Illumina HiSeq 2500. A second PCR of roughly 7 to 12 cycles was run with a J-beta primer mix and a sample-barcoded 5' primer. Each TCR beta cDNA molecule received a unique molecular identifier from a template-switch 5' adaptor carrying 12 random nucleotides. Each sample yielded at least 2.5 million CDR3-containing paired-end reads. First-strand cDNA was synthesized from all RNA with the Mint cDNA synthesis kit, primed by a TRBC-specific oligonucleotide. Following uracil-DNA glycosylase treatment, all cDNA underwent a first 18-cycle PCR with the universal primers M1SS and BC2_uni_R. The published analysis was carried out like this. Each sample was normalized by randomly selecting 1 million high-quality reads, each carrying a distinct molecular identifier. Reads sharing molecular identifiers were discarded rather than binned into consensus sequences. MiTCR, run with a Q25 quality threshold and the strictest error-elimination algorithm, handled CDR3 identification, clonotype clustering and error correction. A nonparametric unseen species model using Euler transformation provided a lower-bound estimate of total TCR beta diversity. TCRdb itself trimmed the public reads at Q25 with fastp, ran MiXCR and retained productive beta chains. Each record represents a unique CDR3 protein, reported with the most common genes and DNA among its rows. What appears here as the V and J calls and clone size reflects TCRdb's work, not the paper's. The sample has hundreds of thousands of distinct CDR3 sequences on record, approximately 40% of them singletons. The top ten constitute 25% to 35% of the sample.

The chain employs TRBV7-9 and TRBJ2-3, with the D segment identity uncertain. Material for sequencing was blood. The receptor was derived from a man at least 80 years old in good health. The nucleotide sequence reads TGTGCCAGCAGCCCCCGGGCGGCTCGAAGCACAGATACGCAGTATTTT. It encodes CASSPRAARSTDTQYF.